The next 6 T cell receptor beta chains were all read from a single sample in a study of T-cell reconstitution after alpha-beta-depleted transplantation in children. Researchers prepared the TCRbeta library using unique molecular identifiers, the study reports. In TCRdb, the PCR reads were re-called with MiXCR into one record per CDR3 protein. This sample has 480,000 or so distinct CDR3 sequences, with over 9.5% found just once. The sample consisted of PBMCs, taken before TCRalphabeta/CD19-depleted stem cell transplant. These TCRs come from a child between 2 and 9 years old with inherited bone marrow failure, due to receive a stem cell transplant.

This clonotype was observed many times. This rearrangement joins TRBV4-1 to TRBJ2-1, with 12 bases aligning to TRBD2. The CDR3 is made up of 20 amino acids. J gave up 4 bases and V 1 base, and 14 bases lay outside the gene matches. Germline V CDR1 and CDR2: MGHRA, YSYEKL. CDR3 loop: CASSQGGASGRAEEYNEQFF. In DNA, the CDR3 is TGCGCCAGCAGCCAAGGGGGGGCTAGCGGGAGGGCCGAGGAGTACAATGAGCAGTTCTTC.

Ten or more counts support this clonotype. This chain connects TRBV7-8 to TRBJ2-1; D is perhaps TRBD2 (5 bases). The ends were cut back, 1 base at V and 5 bases at J, with 18 bases in the middle. CDR1 is SGHVS and CDR2 is FQNEAQ in the germline V gene. The CDR3 has 17 amino acids. The CDR3 protein is CASSLGFSGPGDNEQFF. The DNA of the CDR3 is TGTGCCAGCAGCTTAGGTTTCAGCGGACCCGGGGACAATGAGCAGTTCTTC.

In regard to this clonotype: This clone may be a read error of a much larger clone one base away. This chain joins TRBV12-3 or TRBV12-4 and TRBJ2-1; TRBD2 aligns across 10 bases. Trimming removed 1 base from V and 8 bases from J; junction bases left unmatched: 2. There are 14 residues in the CDR3. DNA for the CDR3: TGTGCCAGCAGTTTAGGGACTAGCGGCTATGAGCAGTTCTTC. Protein product: CASSLGTSGYEQFF.

This clonotype showed up many times. The chain uses TRBV12-3 or TRBV12-4 and TRBJ1-4; maybe TRBD1 (5 bases). There are 16 residues in the CDR3. Trimming left V 8 bases short and J 5 bases short, with 21 bases between. The CDR3 DNA follows: TGTGCCAGCGCAAGGGGTTTCGGTGAATTCAATGAAAAACTGTTTTTT. Amino acids: CASARGFGEFNEKLFF.

This chain uses TRBV20-1 with TRBJ2-7; 13 bases agree with TRBD2. Germline V CDR1 and CDR2: DFQATT, SNEGSKA (reference sequence). This CDR3 is built from 14 residues. The ends lost 5 bases at V and 3 bases at J; junction bases unmatched: 4. CDR3 residues: CSAAGTSGIYEQYF. CDR3 nucleotide sequence: TGCAGTGCTGCGGGGACTAGCGGGATCTACGAGCAGTACTTC.

In its sample, this clonotype was seen a few times. This rearrangement joins TRBV18 to TRBJ1-1; 10 nucleotides line up with TRBD1. Unmatched junction bases numbered 8, after V lost 3 bases and J lost 4 bases. CDR3 length: 16 residues. CDR1 is KGHSH and CDR2 is LQKENI in the germline V gene. The CDR3 coding sequence is TGTGCCAGCTCACCCGGGACAGGGGAAAGAGGCACTGAAGCTTTCTTT. Translation gives CASSPGTGERGTEAFF.